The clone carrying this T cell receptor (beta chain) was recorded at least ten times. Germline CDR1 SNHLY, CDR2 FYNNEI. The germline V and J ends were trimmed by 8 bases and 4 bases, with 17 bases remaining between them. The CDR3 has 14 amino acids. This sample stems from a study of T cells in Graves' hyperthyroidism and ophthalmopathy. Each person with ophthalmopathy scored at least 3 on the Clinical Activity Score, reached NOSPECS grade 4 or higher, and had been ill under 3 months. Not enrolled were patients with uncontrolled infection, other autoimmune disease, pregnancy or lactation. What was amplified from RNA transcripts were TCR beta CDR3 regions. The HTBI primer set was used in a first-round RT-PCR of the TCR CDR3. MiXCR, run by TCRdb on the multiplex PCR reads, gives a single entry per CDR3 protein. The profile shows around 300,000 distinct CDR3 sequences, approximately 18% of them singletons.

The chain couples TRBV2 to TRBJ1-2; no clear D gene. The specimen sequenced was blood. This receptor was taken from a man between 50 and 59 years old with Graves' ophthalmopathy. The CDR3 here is CASLLGERTYGYTF. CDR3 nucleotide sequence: TGTGCCAGCCTCCTAGGTGAGAGGACCTATGGCTACACCTTC.